The 18 T cell receptor beta chains listed next were all sequenced from one sample in a study of cytomegalovirus exposure and HLA in healthy donors. The primer mix had 60 Vbeta and 13 Jbeta primers. Sequencing was performed with immunoSEQ multiplex PCR; in TCRdb, only in-frame clones are kept and a portion is missing. The sample consists of around 140,000 clones, approximately 80% of them appearing once. Material for sequencing was PBMCs. The receptors come from a woman aged 35 to 49 in good health and CMV-seronegative.

The J gene is TRBJ2-5, the V gene TRBV27; D possibly corresponds to TRBD2 (6 bases). The better agreement between TRBJ2-7 and the DNA end casts doubt on the J call. The germline CDR1 and CDR2 sequences are MNHEY and SMNVEV (reference sequence). There are 14 residues in the CDR3. This CDR3 is CASSLGGTYSEQYF. As DNA, the CDR3 is TGTGCCAGCAGTTTAGGAGGGACCTATTCCGAGCAGTACTTC.

A single count supports this clone. The chain uses TRBV20-1 and TRBJ2-7, with unresolved D. Looked up from germline, CDR1 is DFQATT and CDR2 is SNEGSKA (reference sequence). Trimming removed 2 bases from V and 6 bases from J, with 8 bases in between. This CDR3 spans 11 amino acids. CDR3 bases: TGCAGTGCTAGACCAGGTGCCGAGCAGTACTTC. This gives the protein CSARPGAEQYF.

The V gene is TRBV10-2, the J gene TRBJ1-2; TRBD1 agrees at 7 bases. Germline V lookup: CDR1 WSHSY, CDR2 SAAADI. The junction had 7 bases not matched to a gene; V was cut back by 5 bases and J by 1 base. The CDR3 loop spans 15 amino acids. The CDR3 region has the DNA TGCGCCAGCAGTTTGACAGGGCCCATTAACTATGGCTACACCTTC. Translating gives CASSLTGPINYGYTF.

The count of this clone is one. The J gene is TRBJ2-2, the V gene TRBV7-8; D is unclear. Trimming cost V 5 bases and J 1 base, with 8 bases left between them. The CDR3 is 14 amino acids. Germline V gene lookup returns CDR1 SGHVS and CDR2 FQNEAQ. In DNA form, the CDR3 reads TGTGCCAGCAGCCCGTTCCGGAACACCGGGGAGCTGTTTTTT. It is translated as CASSPFRNTGELFF.

The V gene is TRBV6-5, the J gene TRBJ2-6; perhaps TRBD1 as D (6 bases). V shed 6 bases and J shed 1 base, with 10 bases lying between them. The CDR3 runs to 15 residues. Germline CDR1 and CDR2: MNHEY and SVGAGI. The CDR3: CASSTGFSGANVLTF. The CDR3 DNA reads as TGTGCCAGCAGCACAGGGTTTTCTGGGGCCAACGTCCTGACTTTC.

The V gene is TRBV9, the J gene TRBJ2-7, with D maybe TRBD1 (6 bases). Germline CDR1 reads SGDLS; CDR2 reads YYNGEE. V lost 4 bases and J lost 5, with 16 bases in between. The CDR3 has 14 amino acids. The CDR3 sequence is CASSRQGWIDEQYF. DNA of the CDR3: TGTGCCAGCAGCCGGCAGGGGTGGATCGACGAGCAGTACTTC. The variable domain in full, completed from reference TRBV9 and TRBJ2-7, reads DSGVTQTPKHLITATGQRVTLRCSPRSGDLSVYWYQQSLDQGLQFLIQYYNGEERAKGNILERFSAQQFPDLHSELNLSSLELGDSALYFCASSRQGWIDEQYFGPGTRLTVT.

This rearrangement joins TRBV2 to TRBJ1-5; TRBD1 is a possible D gene (6 bases). Trimming cost V 3 bases and J 7 bases, with 16 bases left between them. CDR1 SNHLY and CDR2 FYNNEI come from the germline V gene. The CDR3 contains 15 residues. CDR3 sequence reads: CASSDRAQGSQPQHF. CDR3 in DNA: TGTGCCAGCAGTGATCGAGCCCAGGGGAGCCAGCCCCAGCATTTT.

The table lists this clone with a few counts. The rearrangement joins TRBV9 to TRBJ2-1; 13 nucleotides line up with TRBD2. This CDR3 region has 15 residues. Germline V gene sequence: CDR1 SGDLS, CDR2 YYNGEE. V shed 4 bases, J shed 9 bases, and the junction held 7 bases outside the gene matches. The CDR3 is CASSPTSGRAGEQFF. In DNA form, the CDR3 reads TGTGCCAGCAGCCCCACTAGCGGGAGGGCCGGTGAGCAGTTCTTC.

This sequence joins TRBV5-5 and TRBJ1-5, with D perhaps TRBD1 (5 bases). CDR1 SGHKS and CDR2 YYEKEE come from the germline V gene (reference sequence). The germline V and J ends were trimmed by 0 bases and 2 bases, with 12 bases remaining between them. This CDR3 comprises 16 residues. Here the CDR3 reads CASSLGGGAGNQPQHF. In DNA form, the CDR3 reads TGTGCCAGCAGCTTGGGAGGTGGGGCCGGCAATCAGCCCCAGCATTTT.

The chain has TRBV5-1 and TRBJ2-7; maybe TRBD1 (5 bases). This CDR3 is built from 15 residues. CDR1 is SGHRS and CDR2 is YFSETQ in the germline V gene. Trimming pared 5 bases from V and 0 bases from J, leaving 15 bases between. CDR3: CASRSTASASYEQYF. CDR3 DNA sequence: TGCGCCAGCAGATCGACAGCCTCCGCCTCCTACGAGCAGTACTTC.

This chain joins TRBV13 and TRBJ1-1; D may be TRBD1 (6 bases). From germline, CDR1 is PRHDT and CDR2 FYEKMQ (reference sequence). This CDR3 is 16 amino acids long. Trimming stripped 8 bases from V and 4 bases from J, with 23 bases between. CDR3 region: CASHASRTAMFTEAFF. CDR3 nucleotide sequence: TGTGCCAGCCACGCATCCAGGACAGCGATGTTCACTGAAGCTTTCTTT.

The V and J genes are TRBV5-1 and TRBJ2-5, with TRBD1 identical over 7 bases. CDR1 is SGHRS and CDR2 is YFSETQ in the germline V gene. V was clipped by 4 bases and J by 1 base; unmatched bases: 4. CDR3 size: 14 residues. Here the CDR3 reads CASSPRDSQETQYF. CDR3 bases: TGCGCCAGCAGCCCCCGGGACAGCCAAGAGACCCAGTACTTC.

In this sample, this clone turned up a few times. This chain uses TRBV9 with TRBJ2-1; 9 bases fit TRBD1. Germline-derived CDR1 and CDR2 are SGDLS and YYNGEE. V lost 4 bases and J lost 4; bases outside the gene matches: 12. This CDR3 contains 17 residues. As DNA, the CDR3 is TGTGCCAGCAGCCCGAGGCCGGGACAGGGTCCTTACAATGAGCAGTTCTTC. This encodes CASSPRPGQGPYNEQFF.

This sequence joins TRBV7-2 and TRBJ2-6, with 10 bases matching TRBD2. This CDR3 region has 18 residues. Germline loops: CDR1 SGHTA, CDR2 FQGNSA. The trim removed 4 bases at V and 3 bases at J, leaving 9 bases unmatched. The CDR3 here is CASSSSAGGPHGANVLTF. DNA for the CDR3: TGTGCCAGCAGCTCGTCAGCGGGAGGGCCCCATGGGGCCAACGTCCTGACTTTC.

V usage is TRBV28 and J usage is TRBJ2-7; 9 nucleotides agree with TRBD2. V was pared by 6 bases and J by 2 bases, with 5 bases of the junction left unmatched. Germline V CDR1 and CDR2: MDHEN, SYDVKM. The CDR3 loop spans 14 amino acids. The CDR3 loop is CASSRLADTYEQYF. For the CDR3, the DNA is TGTGCCAGCAGCCGACTAGCGGACACCTACGAGCAGTACTTC.

This chain connects TRBV6-5 to TRBJ2-5; TRBD2 is a possible D gene (7 bases). CDR1 and CDR2 (germline): MNHEY, SVGAGI. The CDR3 is 12 residues long. The V and J ends lost 5 bases and 5 bases respectively, with 9 bases between them. The CDR3 spells CASSRGGETQYF. CDR3 in DNA: TGTGCCAGCAGTAGGGGGGGGGAGACCCAGTACTTC.

J is TRBJ2-1 and V is TRBV5-1; TRBD2 aligns across 8 bases. Per the germline V gene, CDR1 is SGHRS and CDR2 is YFSETQ. The ends lost 4 bases at V and 5 bases at J; junction bases unmatched: 8. CDR3 size: 15 residues. As DNA, the CDR3 is TGCGCCAGCAGCGCGAGCGGGAGAAGACACAATGAGCAGTTCTTC. Amino acid sequence: CASSASGRRHNEQFF.

The rearrangement links TRBV4-3 to TRBJ2-1, with TRBD2 identical over 9 bases. CDR3 length equals 17 residues. Per the germline V gene, CDR1 is LGHNA and CDR2 is YSLEER. V was clipped by 1 base and J by 3 bases; unmatched bases: 7. CDR3 sequence: CASSQVRASGDYNEQFF. CDR3 sequence (DNA): TGCGCCAGCAGCCAAGTGAGGGCTAGCGGGGACTACAATGAGCAGTTCTTC.